Listed below are T cell receptor beta chains from one sample, sequenced in a study of blood T cell repertoires in COVID-19. Profiling relied on immunoSEQ multiplex PCR, and the TCRdb table lists in-frame clones only, not all of them. Of roughly 100,000 clones listed, approximately 86% are singletons. The specimen sequenced was peripheral blood. Receptor source: a woman older than 75 with acute or convalescent COVID-19. Both conserved end residues are part of each CDR3. D genes are given only for firm matches. For some rows the clone size is stated as once, few or many, or as a class when expanded; others skip it.

>TRBJ2-5|TRBV15|NA|15|NA
TGTGCCACCAGCAGAGATGGCGGGCGCGGAGAGACCCAGTACTTC
CATSRDGGRGETQYF
>TRBJ2-1|TRBV6-1|once|16|NA
TGTGCCAGCAGTGCTAATACAGGTTCTATCGAAAATGAGCAGTTCTTC
CASSANTGSIENEQFF
>TRBJ2-4|TRBV24-1|NA|14|NA
TGTGCCACCAGTGAGGGAGGGGGAGGAAACATTCAGTACTTT
CATSEGGGGNIQYF
>TRBJ1-1|TRBV29-1|NA|13|NA
TGCAGCGTCATCTACCGAGGAAACACTGAAGCTTTCTTT
CSVIYRGNTEAFF
>TRBJ2-5|TRBV5-1|once|14|NA
TGCGCCAGCAGCTTGGCACAGAGCCAAGAGACCCAGTACTTC
CASSLAQSQETQYF
>TRBJ2-3|TRBV19|NA|12|NA
TGTGCCAGTAGGGCCAGGGGAGATACGCAGTATTTT
CASRARGDTQYF
>TRBJ1-5|TRBV12-1|NA|16|NA
TGTGCCAGCAGCGCCCCTCACGGGACAGGTGGCCAGCCCCAGCATTTT
CASSAPHGTGGQPQHF
>TRBJ1-2|TRBV5-1|NA|14|TRBD1
TGCGCCAGCAGCAGACGGACAGGGGGTGGCGGCTACACCTTC
CASSRRTGGGGYTF
>TRBJ1-1|TRBV6-5|NA|14|NA
TGTGCCAGCAGTCGGACTGTCGAGAACACTGAAGCTTTCTTT
CASSRTVENTEAFF
>TRBJ2-3|TRBV6-5|few|14|TRBD1
TGTGCCAGCAAGAGGGACAGTAGCACAGATACGCAGTATTTT
CASKRDSSTDTQYF
>TRBJ2-6|TRBV9|NA|15|NA
TGTGCCAGCAGGGGGAGGTTCTCTGGGGCCAACGTCCTGACTTTC
CASRGRFSGANVLTF
>TRBJ1-2|TRBV7-9|NA|14|NA
TGTGCCAGCAGCCAATTACAGGGAATATATGGCTACACCTTC
CASSQLQGIYGYTF
>TRBJ2-5|TRBV5-1|NA|13|TRBD2
TGCGCCAGCAGCCGGGGAGGGGTGGAGACCCAGTACTTC
CASSRGGVETQYF
>TRBJ1-5|TRBV27|NA|15|TRBD1
TGTGCCAGCAGCCCGGACAGGGGCCACAATCAGCCCCAGCATTTT
CASSPDRGHNQPQHF
>TRBJ2-7|TRBV5-8|NA|16|NA
TGTGCCAGCAGCCTCCGCAGGTCCACCACACCTTACGAGCAGTACTTC
CASSLRRSTTPYEQYF
>TRBJ2-1|TRBV7-3|NA|14|NA
TGTGCCAGCAGCTCCACCGGGGGCTACAATGAGCAGTTCTTC
CASSSTGGYNEQFF
>TRBJ2-7|TRBV2|NA|13|NA
TGTGCCAGCAGTACCCAGGGGAACTACGAGCAGTACTTC
CASSTQGNYEQYF
>TRBJ1-5|TRBV6-5|NA|14|NA
TGTGCCAGCGACCAGGGAATGAGAAGTCAGCCCCAGCATTTT
CASDQGMRSQPQHF
>TRBJ1-5|TRBV19|NA|15|NA
TGTGCCAGTAGTTTCCAGGGCCCCAGCAATCAGCCCCAGCATTTT
CASSFQGPSNQPQHF